These 32 T cell receptor beta chains originate from one sample sequenced in a study of cytomegalovirus exposure and HLA in healthy donors (dated by TCRdb to 2017 to 2019). Receptor amplification or capture employed the immunoSEQ multiplex PCR assay. For the multiplex PCR, a mixture combining 60 forward primers for TCR Vbeta segments and 13 reverse primers for TCR Jbeta segments was used. Not all clones reach the TCRdb copy of this immuneACCESS table, which keeps in-frame sequences only. Checked studies attribute under half of the gap to unresolved V genes and leave the rest unexplained. This sample has around 160,000 clones in its table, and nearly 80% of those were observed once. Clones ranked in the top ten supply over 12% of the sample. What was sequenced was PBMCs. Receptors were obtained from a man aged 50-59 years in good health and CMV-seropositive.

This clone appeared once. This chain links TRBV19 with TRBJ2-2, with a weak D call TRBD2 (7 bases). The germline CDR1 and CDR2 sequences are LNHDA and SQIVND (reference sequence). The CDR3 has 16 amino acids. Between the trimmed V and J ends, which lost 7 bases and 0 bases, there was a span of 15 bases. In DNA form, the CDR3 reads TGTGCCAGTAAAGGGGGGGCTGGCACGAACACCGGGGAGCTGTTTTTT. Its protein product is CASKGGAGTNTGELFF.

This chain joins TRBV7-8 and TRBJ2-1; D perhaps matches TRBD2 (7 bases). The CDR3 is 14 residues long. V lost 5 bases, J lost 5 bases, and 13 bases lay in between. Germline V gene lookup returns CDR1 SGHVS and CDR2 FQNEAQ. CDR3 protein: CASSGGALDNEQFF. Here the CDR3 DNA reads TGTGCCAGCAGCGGGGGGGCCTTGGACAATGAGCAGTTCTTC.

The count of this clone is one. The CDR3 reads CASAPASNYGYTF. In DNA, the CDR3 is TGTGCCAGCGCGCCCGCGTCTAACTATGGCTACACCTTC. The chain employs TRBV19 and TRBJ1-2; no clear D gene. Trimming shortened V by 9 bases and J by 0 bases, and 11 bases separated the two germline ends. This CDR3 is 13 amino acids long. Germline V gene sequence: CDR1 LNHDA, CDR2 SQIVND (reference sequence).

This clone was seen a handful of times. Germline and junction disagree at one end, which may indicate a read error. V and J are TRBV7-9 and TRBJ2-3; perhaps TRBD2 as D (6 bases). The CDR3 spans 14 residues. CDR1 and CDR2 from the germline V gene are SEHNR and FQNEAQ (reference sequence). The CDR3, as DNA: TGTTCCAGCAGCTTAGCGGTGGCCTCTGTGACGCAGTATTTT. Translation gives CSSSLAVASVTQYF. Supplemented by reference TRBV7-9 and TRBJ2-3, the full variable domain reads DTGVSQNPRHKITKRGQNVTFRCDPISEHNRLYWYRQTLGQGPEFLTYFQNEAQLEKSRLLSDRFSAERPKGSFSTLEIQRTEQGDSAMYLCSSSLAVASVTQYFGPGTRLTVL.

The chain has TRBV5-1 and TRBJ2-7; TRBD2 matches at 7 bases. The CDR3 spans 15 residues. The V gene end was trimmed by 4 bases and the J gene end by 3 bases; junction bases not matched to a gene: 10. Germline V gives CDR1 SGHRS, CDR2 YFSETQ. In DNA form, the CDR3 reads TGCGCCAGCAGCCCGGGAGGTAGCGGGTTCTACGAGCAGTACGTC. This codes for CASSPGGSGFYEQYV.

This sequence joins TRBV7-9 and TRBJ2-6; D ambiguous. With 1 base removed from V and 0 bases from J, the gap between germline ends came to 7 bases. CDR1 is SEHNR and CDR2 is FQNEAQ in the germline V gene (reference sequence). This CDR3 is built from 16 residues. CDR3 protein: CASSLVPSSGANVLTF. CDR3 nucleotides: TGTGCCAGCAGCTTAGTCCCCAGCTCTGGGGCCAACGTCCTGACTTTC.

V and J are TRBV25-1 and TRBJ1-4; D is undetermined. CDR1 and CDR2 (germline): MGHDK, SYGVNS. CDR3 size: 14 residues. V lost 1 base and J lost 7, with 10 bases in between. The CDR3 reads CASSEFGGGEKLFF. The CDR3 coding sequence is TGTGCCAGCAGTGAATTCGGAGGTGGTGAAAAACTGTTTTTT.

The chain joins TRBV5-1 to TRBJ2-5; D perhaps matches TRBD1 (6 bases). The germline V gene has CDR1 SGHRS and CDR2 YFSETQ. The V end lost 7 bases, the J end lost 5 bases, and 18 bases lay between the germline ends. CDR3 size: 14 residues. CDR3 amino acids: CASDRDTLGETQYF. The CDR3 bases are TGCGCCAGCGACCGGGACACGTTAGGGGAGACCCAGTACTTC.

The chain combines TRBV5-4 with TRBJ1-3, with D perhaps matching TRBD1 (5 bases). This CDR3 region has 15 residues. Germline V gives CDR1 SGHNT, CDR2 YYREEE (reference sequence). V lost 2 bases and J 6 bases, leaving 15 bases between the germline ends. The CDR3 region has the DNA TGTGCCAGCAGCTTTGGGGGGGTGAGAGAAAACACCATATATTTT. Translation: CASSFGGVRENTIYF.

The rearrangement uses TRBV7-6 and TRBJ2-7; tentative D call: TRBD2 (6 bases). Germline assignment: CDR1 SGHVS and CDR2 FNYEAQ. Trimming left V 5 bases short and J 2 bases short, with 10 bases between. The CDR3 runs to 13 residues. The CDR3 reads CASSPGGAYEQYF. DNA of the CDR3: TGTGCCAGCAGCCCCGGGGGAGCCTACGAGCAGTACTTC.

V is TRBV5-8 and J is TRBJ2-3, with TRBD1 matching 10 bases. CDR3 length: 15 amino acids. The V segment lost 1 base and the J segment 5 bases; nucleotides outside the gene matches: 4. CDR1 SGHTS and CDR2 YDEGEE come from the germline V gene. CDR3 region: CASSLRGTGEDTQYF. In DNA form, the CDR3 reads TGTGCCAGCAGCTTGAGGGGGACAGGGGAAGATACGCAGTATTTT.

The chain joins TRBV6-1 to TRBJ2-7, with D unclear. Germline CDR1 is MNHNS and CDR2 is SASEGT. The CDR3 is made up of 13 amino acids. V lost 0 bases, J lost 6 bases, and 9 bases lay in between. CDR3: CASSEANWSEQYV. The CDR3 nucleotides are TGTGCCAGCAGTGAAGCGAACTGGAGCGAGCAGTACGTC.

V is TRBV2 and J is TRBJ2-2, with D unclear. The CDR3 covers 15 residues. In germline, CDR1 is SNHLY, CDR2 FYNNEI. V was trimmed by 6 bases and J by 0 bases, leaving 11 bases between them. CDR3 sequence (DNA): TGTGCCAGCAGGGTTAACGGAGCGAACACCGGGGAGCTGTTTTTT. It codes for CASRVNGANTGELFF.

The V gene is TRBV6-1, the J gene TRBJ1-5; 8 nucleotides line up with TRBD1. There are 14 residues in the CDR3. The trim removed 4 bases at V and 3 bases at J, leaving 2 bases unmatched. Germline CDR1 and CDR2: MNHNS and SASEGT. This CDR3 is CASSAGGFNQPQHF. CDR3 DNA: TGTGCCAGCAGTGCAGGGGGCTTCAATCAGCCCCAGCATTTT.

The rearrangement links TRBV7-2 to TRBJ2-1, with 8 nucleotides matching TRBD2. From germline, CDR1 is SGHTA and CDR2 FQGNSA. There are 15 residues in the CDR3. Trimming removed 6 bases from V and 0 bases from J; junction bases left unmatched: 4. This chain's CDR3 is CASRRGGPSYNEQFF. For the CDR3, the DNA is TGTGCCAGCAGACGCGGGGGGCCCTCCTACAATGAGCAGTTCTTC. Variable domain in full (rest from reference TRBV7-2 and TRBJ2-1): GAGVSQSPSNKVTEKGKDVELRCDPISGHTALYWYRQSLGQGLEFLIYFQGNSAPDKSGLPSDRFSAERTGGSVSTLTIQRTQQEDSAVYLCASRRGGPSYNEQFFGPGTRLTVL.

This chain joins TRBV28 and TRBJ2-2, with D tentatively TRBD2 (5 bases). The V gene lost 6 bases and the J gene lost 0 bases, with 14 bases spanning the gap. Germline values: CDR1 MDHEN, CDR2 SYDVKM. CDR3 size: 16 residues. The CDR3 is CASSGPYGANTGELFF. In DNA form, the CDR3 reads TGTGCCAGCAGCGGGCCTTACGGGGCGAACACCGGGGAGCTGTTTTTT.

V and J are TRBV19 and TRBJ2-1, with 8 bases that match TRBD1. Per the germline V gene, CDR1 is LNHDA and CDR2 is SQIVND (reference sequence). This CDR3 spans 15 amino acids. V lost 7 bases, J lost 5 bases, and 10 bases stayed unmatched. Here the CDR3 DNA reads TGTGCCAGTACCTCTGGACAGGGAATCCACAATGAGCAGTTCTTC. Amino acids: CASTSGQGIHNEQFF.

A few counts support this clone. The gene calls are TRBV11-2 and TRBJ1-2, with 11 bases aligning to TRBD1. From germline, CDR1 is SGHAT and CDR2 FQNNGV. This CDR3 is 15 amino acids long. V lost 2 bases and J lost 4; bases outside the gene matches: 3. As DNA, the CDR3 is TGTGCCAGCAGCTTACCGGGACAGGGGGTCTATGGCTACACCTTC. The encoded protein is CASSLPGQGVYGYTF.

This chain joins TRBV6-5 and TRBJ2-1, with 9 nucleotides matching TRBD2. Trimming at V came to 3 bases and at J to 4 bases, leaving 7 bases not matched to a gene. Germline V gene sequence: CDR1 MNHEY, CDR2 SVGAGI. This CDR3 region has 16 residues. This CDR3 reads CASSYRGGGVYNEQFF. The CDR3 DNA sequence: TGTGCCAGCAGTTATCGTGGCGGGGGGGTATACAATGAGCAGTTCTTC.

The chain combines TRBV28 with TRBJ2-7; D unclear. In germline, CDR1 is MDHEN, CDR2 SYDVKM. CDR3 size: 16 residues. Trimming left V 4 bases short and J 2 bases short, with 18 bases between. The CDR3 DNA reads TGTGCCAGCAGTTCCTCCCGGAATTCTAGAGCCTACGAGCAGTACGTC. It encodes CASSSSRNSRAYEQYV.

The rearrangement uses TRBV19 and TRBJ2-3; 10 nucleotides match TRBD1. V was pared by 4 bases and J by 0 bases, with 4 bases of the junction left unmatched. The germline CDR1 and CDR2 sequences are LNHDA and SQIVND (reference sequence). The length of the CDR3 is 16 residues. CDR3 sequence (DNA): TGTGCCAGTAGTAAAAGGACAGGGGGTAGCACAGATACGCAGTATTTT. This codes for CASSKRTGGSTDTQYF.

This chain joins TRBV11-2 and TRBJ2-2; TRBD2 agrees at 11 bases. J was trimmed by 4 bases and V by 5 bases; bases with no gene match: 12. The CDR3 runs to 18 residues. Germline CDR1 reads SGHAT; CDR2 reads FQNNGV. As DNA, the CDR3 is TGTGCCAGCAGCGCCTTGGGGACTAGCGGTATGGCCACCGGGGAGCTGTTTTTT. Encoded protein: CASSALGTSGMATGELFF.

V is TRBV15 and J is TRBJ1-6; 11 bases agree with TRBD1. The V segment lost 3 bases and the J segment 9 bases; nucleotides outside the gene matches: 10. The CDR3 has 17 residues. Germline V gene lookup returns CDR1 LNHNV and CDR2 YYDKDF (reference sequence). The DNA of the CDR3 is TGTGCCACCAGCAGGGACGGGACAGGGGGTACAAGTTCACCCCTCCACTTT. Amino acids: CATSRDGTGGTSSPLHF.

A few counts support this clone. The J gene is TRBJ1-6, the V gene TRBV5-1, with 8 bases identical to TRBD1. CDR3 size: 15 residues. CDR1 SGHRS and CDR2 YFSETQ come from the germline V gene. V shed 3 bases, J shed 9 bases, and the junction held 8 bases outside the gene matches. This CDR3 is CASSWEDRAGSPLHF. DNA for the CDR3: TGCGCCAGCAGCTGGGAGGACAGGGCGGGTTCACCCCTCCACTTT.

This CDR3 reads CASSNGQSNYGYTF. The CDR3, as DNA: TGCGCCAGCAGCAACGGACAGAGCAACTATGGCTACACCTTC. V is TRBV5-1 and J is TRBJ1-2; D possibly corresponds to TRBD1 (6 bases). This CDR3 contains 14 residues. Trimming removed 4 bases from V and 2 bases from J, with 12 bases in between. CDR1 and CDR2 from the germline V gene are SGHRS and YFSETQ.

The chain employs TRBV7-9 and TRBJ2-7; 13 bases are a match to TRBD2. The CDR3 consists of 15 residues. V shed 5 bases, J shed 2 bases, and the junction held 3 bases outside the gene matches. The germline gives CDR1 SEHNR, CDR2 FQNEAQ (reference sequence). DNA for the CDR3: TGTGCCAGCAGCATGACTAGCGGGGGGACCTACGAGCAGTACTTC. Encoded protein: CASSMTSGGTYEQYF.

On this clone: The junction departs from the called germline gene at one end, perhaps through a read error. Other DNA sequences in the sample encode the same CDR3. V and J are TRBV9 and TRBJ1-6, with a tentative D call TRBD1 (5 bases). The CDR3 covers 15 residues. The germline V gene has CDR1 SGDLS and CDR2 YYNGEE. CDR3 bases: TGTGCCAGCAGCGTAGGGTGGGGCGGCAATTCGCCCCTCCACTTT. Amino acids: CASSVGWGGNSPLHF. Based on the CDR3 plus reference TRBV9 and TRBJ1-6, the full variable domain is DSGVTQTPKHLITATGQRVTLRCSPRSGDLSVYWYQQSLDQGLQFLIQYYNGEERAKGNILERFSAQQFPDLHSELNLSSLELGDSALYFCASSVGWGGNSPLHFGNGTRLTVT.

The chain has TRBV5-4 and TRBJ2-2; 9 bases agree with TRBD2. Germline V CDR1 and CDR2: SGHNT, YYREEE (reference sequence). This CDR3 is built from 16 residues. The trim removed 2 bases at V and 4 bases at J, leaving 6 bases unmatched. The CDR3: CASSFGAGGPTGELFF. In DNA, the CDR3 is TGTGCCAGCAGCTTCGGTGCGGGGGGGCCCACCGGGGAGCTGTTTTTT.

This chain links TRBV4-2 with TRBJ2-4, with D unresolved. CDR3 length equals 15 residues. V was trimmed by 3 bases and J by 0 bases, leaving 9 bases between them. Germline V lookup: CDR1 LGHNA, CDR2 YNFKEQ. CDR3 nucleotide sequence: TGTGCCAGCAGCCACTATACGGTAGCCAAAAACATTCAGTACTTC. Translated: CASSHYTVAKNIQYF.

The chain carries TRBV7-9 and TRBJ2-3; D ambiguous. This CDR3 is 14 amino acids long. Germline V CDR1 and CDR2: SEHNR, FQNEAQ (reference sequence). Trimming removed 2 bases from V and 4 bases from J, with 10 bases in between. The CDR3 DNA sequence: TGTGCCAGCAGCTTACAGTCCTTGCCAGATACGCAGTATTTT. Residues: CASSLQSLPDTQYF.

This rearrangement joins TRBV5-5 to TRBJ1-2, with D possibly TRBD1 on 5 matching bases. Germline-derived CDR1 and CDR2 are SGHKS and YYEKEE (reference sequence). The CDR3 spans 15 residues. Trimming removed 1 base from V and 6 bases from J, with 16 bases in between. The chain's CDR3 is CASSLNGQGHDGYTF. CDR3 nucleotide sequence: TGTGCCAGCAGCTTGAATGGGCAGGGTCACGATGGCTACACCTTC.

V and J are TRBV7-3 and TRBJ2-3, with 9 bases fitting TRBD1. Germline loops: CDR1 SGHTA, CDR2 FQGTGA. The CDR3 runs to 15 residues. V shed 6 bases and J 2 bases; nucleotides not matched to a gene: 6. The CDR3 DNA reads TGTGCCAGCAGTCCGGGACAGGGTACCACAGATACGCAGTATTTT. Residues: CASSPGQGTTDTQYF.